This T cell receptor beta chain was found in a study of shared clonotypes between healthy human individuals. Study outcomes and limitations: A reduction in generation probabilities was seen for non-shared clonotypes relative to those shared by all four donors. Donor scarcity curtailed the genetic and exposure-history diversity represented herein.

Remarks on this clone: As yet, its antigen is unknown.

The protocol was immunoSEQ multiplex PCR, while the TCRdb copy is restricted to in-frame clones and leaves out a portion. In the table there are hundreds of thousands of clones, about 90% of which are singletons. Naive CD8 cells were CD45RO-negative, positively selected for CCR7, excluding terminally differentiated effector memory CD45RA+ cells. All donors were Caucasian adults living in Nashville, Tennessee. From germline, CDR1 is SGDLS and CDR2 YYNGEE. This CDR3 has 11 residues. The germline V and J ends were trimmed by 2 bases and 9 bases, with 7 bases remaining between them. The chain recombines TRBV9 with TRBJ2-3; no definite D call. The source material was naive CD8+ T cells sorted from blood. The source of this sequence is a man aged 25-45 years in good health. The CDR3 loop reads CASSVERTQYF. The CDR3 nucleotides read TGTGCCAGCAGCGTTGAAAGGACGCAGTATTTT.